These 18 T cell receptor beta chains were sequenced from one sample in a study of blood T cell repertoires in COVID-19. Assay used: immunoSEQ multiplex PCR; TCRdb lists only in-frame clones, some missing. This sample has approximately 94,000 clones; 85% occur once, and the top ten carry around an eighth. Sequencing used peripheral blood. Receptors were obtained from a man aged 50 or older with active or convalescent COVID-19.

This chain links TRBV11-1 with TRBJ2-3; no clear D. From germline, CDR1 is SGHAT and CDR2 FQDESV (reference sequence). V gave up 4 bases and J gave up 5 bases, with 10 bases separating them. This CDR3 is built from 13 residues. CDR3: CASSSRSGDTQYF. CDR3 DNA sequence: TGTGCCAGCAGCTCGAGATCAGGAGATACGCAGTATTTT.

The rearrangement uses TRBV19 and TRBJ2-4; 8 bases are shared with TRBD2. Trimming at V came to 5 bases and at J to 6 bases, leaving 6 bases not matched to a gene. The germline gives CDR1 LNHDA, CDR2 SQIVND (reference sequence). The CDR3 is 14 amino acids. The CDR3 region is CASSRREGGNIQYF. The CDR3 DNA sequence: TGTGCCAGTAGTCGCCGGGAGGGCGGAAACATTCAGTACTTC.

The chain couples TRBV6-5 to TRBJ2-5, with D perhaps TRBD2 (5 bases). V was shortened by 6 bases and J by 6 bases, with 17 bases between the two germline ends. The germline V gene has CDR1 MNHEY and CDR2 SVGAGI. CDR3 length equals 14 residues. CDR3 loop: CASRNEGSRKTQYF. In DNA form, the CDR3 reads TGTGCCAGCAGAAACGAGGGCAGCCGAAAGACCCAGTACTTC.

The chain joins TRBV29-1 to TRBJ2-3, with D tentatively TRBD1 (6 bases). Trimming took 4 bases from V and 1 from J, leaving 6 bases between them. The CDR3 extends over 12 amino acids. The germline V gene has CDR1 SQVTM and CDR2 ANQGSEA. The CDR3 DNA reads as TGCAGCGTTGGACAGGGCACAGATACGCAGTATTTT. This encodes CSVGQGTDTQYF.

The J gene is TRBJ2-5, the V gene TRBV6-5, with TRBD1 as a possible D gene (6 bases). The CDR3 is 14 residues long. Trimming shortened V by 5 bases and J by 6 bases, and 16 bases separated the two germline ends. Looked up from germline, CDR1 is MNHEY and CDR2 is SVGAGI. CDR3 protein: CASSPYTGTKTQYF. CDR3 DNA sequence: TGTGCCAGCAGTCCCTATACAGGGACGAAGACCCAGTACTTC.

V usage is TRBV6-5 and J usage is TRBJ2-5; 7 bases align to TRBD2. The CDR3 is made up of 15 amino acids. CDR1 and CDR2 from the germline V gene are MNHEY and SVGAGI. Trimming took 10 bases from V and 4 from J; bases not matched to a gene: 15. CDR3 bases: TGTGCCATCCACTGTATCGGGGGAGGGGTAGAGACCCAGTACTTC. Amino acids: CAIHCIGGGVETQYF.

A single count supports this clone. The chain recombines TRBV18 with TRBJ1-5; D gene uncertain. Germline CDR1 reads KGHSH; CDR2 reads LQKENI. The CDR3 covers 14 residues. Trimming shortened V by 2 bases and J by 7 bases, and 12 bases separated the two germline ends. CDR3 sequence (DNA): TGTGCCAGCTCACCAGCGACATCAGCCCAGCCCCAGCATTTT. Translating it yields CASSPATSAQPQHF.

This clone was recorded once. The CDR3 DNA reads TGTGCCAGCAGCCCCACAGGGACCCATGGCTACACCTTC. Protein sequence: CASSPTGTHGYTF. The genes are TRBV11-2 and TRBJ1-2; TRBD1 is a possible D gene (6 bases). The CDR3 extends over 13 amino acids. Germline assignment: CDR1 SGHAT and CDR2 FQNNGV. The V end was cut by 5 bases, the J end by 6 bases, with 13 bases between.

V gene TRBV18 combines with J gene TRBJ2-7; maybe TRBD1 (6 bases). The CDR3 loop spans 15 amino acids. Trimming took off 6 bases at V and 1 base at J, with 16 bases between the two ends. Germline CDR1 reads KGHSH; CDR2 reads LQKENI. The chain's CDR3 is CASSPPGRGSYEQYF. CDR3 nucleotide sequence: TGTGCCAGCTCCCCCCCGGGCAGGGGATCCTACGAGCAGTACTTC.

The V and J genes are TRBV24-1 and TRBJ1-5; 8 nucleotides line up with TRBD1. V lost 3 bases, J lost 2 bases, and 8 bases stayed unmatched. This CDR3 contains 17 residues. Looked up from germline, CDR1 is KGHDR and CDR2 is SFDVKD. CDR3 coding DNA: TGTGCCACCAGTGATACCGACTACAGGGGGGGCAATCAGCCCCAGCATTTT. Its translation: CATSDTDYRGGNQPQHF.

This chain connects TRBV19 to TRBJ1-5; 9 bases align to TRBD1. V trimming: 5 bases; J trimming: 4 bases; junction bases outside the gene matches: 3. This CDR3 is 14 amino acids long. Germline-derived CDR1 and CDR2 are LNHDA and SQIVND (reference sequence). The DNA of the CDR3 is TGTGCCAGTAGTCTGGGGACAGGGAATCAGCCCCAGCATTTT. Amino acids: CASSLGTGNQPQHF.

The chain links TRBV2 to TRBJ1-5, with D possibly TRBD1 on 6 matching bases. Germline CDR1 SNHLY, CDR2 FYNNEI. V lost 8 bases to trimming and J lost 2 bases, with 19 bases between them. The CDR3 contains 16 residues. CDR3 amino acids: CASEEGGGLGNQPQHF. The CDR3 bases are TGTGCCAGCGAAGAAGGGGGGGGCCTGGGCAATCAGCCCCAGCATTTT.

CDR3 sequence: CAWSTGGHVEKLFF. DNA of the CDR3: TGTGCCTGGAGTACAGGGGGACATGTTGAAAAACTGTTTTTT. This rearrangement joins TRBV30 to TRBJ1-4, with 8 bases identical to TRBD1. This CDR3 has 14 amino acids. J was trimmed by 7 bases and V by 2 bases; bases with no gene match: 6. The germline CDR1 and CDR2 sequences are GTSNPN and SVGIG (reference sequence).

This chain uses TRBV5-5 with TRBJ2-3; 13 nucleotides line up with TRBD2. Germline V gene data show CDR1 as SGHKS and CDR2 as YYEKEE (reference sequence). V lost 3 bases and J lost 7; bases outside the gene matches: 11. The length of the CDR3 is 17 residues. In DNA, the CDR3 is TGTGCCAGCAGCTCGGGACTAGCGGGGACGGGTGGAAATACGCAGTATTTT. This sequence encodes CASSSGLAGTGGNTQYF.

The chain combines TRBV6-4 with TRBJ1-5; 10 nucleotides line up with TRBD1. Germline CDR1 MRHNA, CDR2 SNTAGT. The CDR3 is 15 amino acids. Unmatched junction bases numbered 3, after V lost 7 bases and J lost 0 bases. CDR3 bases: TGTGCCAGCAAAGGGACAGGGGATAGCAATCAGCCCCAGCATTTT. Amino acid sequence: CASKGTGDSNQPQHF.

Here the CDR3 reads CASSEDRGTDTQYF. The CDR3 DNA follows: TGTGCCAGCAGCGAGGACAGGGGAACAGATACGCAGTATTTT. The rearrangement uses TRBV9 and TRBJ2-3; 9 bases agree with TRBD1. Trimming removed 3 bases from V and 3 bases from J; junction bases left unmatched: 2. The length of the CDR3 is 14 residues. The V gene's germline CDR1 is SGDLS and CDR2 YYNGEE.

The rearrangement joins TRBV19 to TRBJ1-4, with D maybe TRBD1 (5 bases). The V and J ends lost 4 bases and 0 bases respectively, with 6 bases between them. CDR3 size: 14 residues. Germline V gene lookup returns CDR1 LNHDA and CDR2 SQIVND (reference sequence). The CDR3 DNA reads TGTGCCAGTAGTAGACAGACAACTAATGAAAAACTGTTTTTT. Translating gives CASSRQTTNEKLFF.

V is TRBV28 and J is TRBJ1-6; D may be TRBD1 (5 bases). The V end lost 2 bases, the J end lost 6 bases, and 14 bases lay between the germline ends. The CDR3 runs to 16 residues. Germline V gene sequence: CDR1 MDHEN, CDR2 SYDVKM. The CDR3 spells CASSLGQGFTNSPLHF. The DNA of the CDR3 is TGTGCCAGCAGTTTAGGGCAGGGCTTTACTAATTCACCCCTCCACTTT.